Listed below are T cell receptor beta chains from one sample, sequenced in a study of PD-L1 blockade in urothelial cancer. Clones were read by immunoSEQ multiplex PCR, and TCRdb kept only the in-frame ones, dropping some. Of about 72,000 clones listed, approximately 84% are singletons. Sequenced material: PBMCs, taken around atezolizumab (anti-PD-L1) treatment. All receptors come from a man between 60 and 75 years old with urothelial cancer. Each CDR3 is given with its conserved first and last residue. The D gene is left open where the match is weak. Clone size is not always given. Where it is, it says once, few, many or a class for expanded clones.

j_call | d_call | clone_size | v_call | cdr3_aa | cdr3_nt
TRBJ1-1 | - | - | TRBV19 | CATEDRMNTEAFF | TGTGCCACGGAGGACAGAATGAACACTGAAGCTTTCTTT
TRBJ1-4 | - | - | TRBV4-2 | CASSQVRTNEKLFF | TGTGCCAGCAGCCAAGTACGGACTAATGAAAAACTGTTTTTT
TRBJ2-3 | TRBD1 | - | TRBV7-8 | CASSDRVLVSTDTQYF | TGTGCCAGCAGCGACAGGGTGTTGGTCAGCACAGATACGCAGTATTTT
TRBJ2-7 | TRBD1 | few | TRBV28 | CASKMTGTSYEQYF | TGTGCCAGCAAAATGACAGGGACCTCCTACGAGCAGTACTTC
TRBJ1-1 | - | - | TRBV19 | CASGQTVVNTEAFF | TGTGCCAGCGGCCAGACAGTGGTAAACACTGAAGCTTTCTTT
TRBJ2-5 | - | - | TRBV4-1 | CASSVSVEKTQYF | TGCGCCAGCAGTGTTAGCGTCGAGAAGACCCAGTACTTC
TRBJ2-5 | - | once | TRBV5-4 | CASSLQQETQYF | TGTGCCAGCAGCTTGCAGCAAGAGACCCAGTACTTC
TRBJ1-2 | - | - | TRBV6-5 | CASSYYQGNYGYTF | TGTGCCAGCAGTTACTATCAGGGTAACTATGGCTACACCTTC
TRBJ2-5 | - | - | TRBV19 | CASSNREWETQYF | TGTGCCAGTAGTAACCGGGAGTGGGAGACCCAGTACTTC
TRBJ2-1 | TRBD1 | - | TRBV28 | CASKRQGRTYNEQFF | TGTGCCAGCAAGCGACAGGGACGGACCTACAATGAGCAGTTCTTC
TRBJ1-2 | - | - | TRBV18 | CASSPPSALANYGYTF | TGTGCCAGCTCACCACCGTCAGCGCTAGCTAACTATGGCTACACCTTC
TRBJ2-3 | - | - | TRBV5-1 | CASSSNRVFADTQYF | TGCGCCAGCAGCTCGAACAGGGTTTTCGCAGATACGCAGTATTTT
TRBJ1-1 | - | - | TRBV6-4 | CASRNTDSWTEAFF | TGTGCCAGCAGAAACACGGACAGCTGGACTGAAGCTTTCTTT
TRBJ2-5 | TRBD1 | - | TRBV5-1 | CASSLGPTGAETQYF | TGCGCCAGCAGCTTGGGTCCCACAGGGGCAGAGACCCAGTACTTC
TRBJ2-3 | TRBD2 | - | TRBV9 | CASSQRLAGTQFTDTQYF | TGTGCCAGCAGCCAGAGACTAGCGGGGACCCAATTCACAGATACGCAGTATTTT
TRBJ2-7 | TRBD1 | - | TRBV5-1 | CASSLQGSSYEQYF | TGCGCCAGCAGCTTACAGGGGAGCTCCTACGAGCAGTACTTC
TRBJ2-7 | TRBD1 | - | TRBV7-2 | CASSFGTGGLGEQYF | TGTGCCAGCAGCTTTGGTACAGGGGGCTTGGGCGAGCAGTACTTC
TRBJ2-6 | TRBD1 | - | TRBV5-4 | CASSSQGAGANVLTF | TGTGCCAGCAGCTCCCAGGGGGCTGGGGCCAACGTCCTGACTTTC
TRBJ1-4 | TRBD1 | - | TRBV6-5 | CASSYYRGREKLFF | TGTGCCAGCAGTTACTACAGGGGAAGGGAAAAACTGTTTTTT
TRBJ1-1 | - | once | TRBV5-1 | CASSLEGRGQRF | TGCGCCAGCAGCTTGGAAGGGCGGGGGCAGCGCTTT